The clone carrying this T cell receptor beta chain showed up many times. What it recognizes is unknown. V dropped 5 bases and J dropped 4 bases, with 7 bases sitting between them. This CDR3 is 12 amino acids long. The germline V gene encodes CDR1 SEHNR and CDR2 FQNEAQ (reference sequence). This record belongs to a study of tumor-infiltrating lymphocytes in primary liver carcinoma. The study's findings and limits: Only about 7-25% of top clones were detected in each of the five tumor regions.

cDNA specific to TCR beta was made from 500 ng of total RNA, with a constant-region primer employed for priming. Employing slightly modified ARM-PCR, three nested multiplex PCR rounds were run, and these gave rise to the TCR beta libraries. The opening two PCR rounds, nine to eleven cycles each, paired TRBV1-TRBV30 forward primers with a C-beta reverse primer. TCRdb analysed the multiplex PCR reads with MiXCR anew, one entry per CDR3 protein. The data show tens of thousands of distinct CDR3 sequences, with about 70% seen just once and 25% to 30% held by the top ten. Co-extraction of RNA and DNA was performed on about 20-32 mg of unsorted bulk tissue. Each sampled tumor had five separate regions taken from it.

Material: liver tumor tissue from sampling region 4. The subset denotes: tumor region T4, right-lateral pole. The source of this sequence is a man aged 40-49 years with primary liver carcinoma and hepatitis B virus infection. The chain links TRBV7-9 to TRBJ2-3, with D unresolved. CDR3 region: CASSPGADTQYF. The CDR3 DNA is TGTGCCAGCAGCCCGGGTGCAGATACGCAGTATTTT.